The 15 T cell receptor beta chains below all came from one sample that was sequenced in a study of monozygotic twins with inflammatory bowel disease. TCRdb re-called the 5' RACE reads; one entry per CDR3 protein, DNA not given. This repertoire includes fewer than 550,000 distinct CDR3 sequences. Sequenced material: blood. The receptor set was obtained from a human donor with ulcerative colitis or Crohn's disease, or a healthy co-twin of an affected twin (not recorded which).

V is TRBV7-8 and J is TRBJ2-7; there is no DNA to check the TCRdb D call of TRBD2. The CDR3 consists of 13 residues. In germline, CDR1 is SGHVS, CDR2 FQNEAQ. Here the CDR3 reads CASRYGTSYEQYF.

J is TRBJ2-2 and V is TRBV11-2. The CDR3 totals 15 residues. Germline CDR1 and CDR2: SGHAT and FQNNGV. This chain's CDR3 is CASSLQVGGTGELFF.

The V call is TRBV11-2, the J call TRBJ2-1; TCRdb calls TRBD2, which cannot be checked without DNA. In germline, CDR1 is SGHAT, CDR2 FQNNGV. The CDR3 has 18 residues. CDR3 sequence: CASSLGSGRLSSYNEQFF.

The chain combines TRBV5-1 with TRBJ2-3; TCRdb gives TRBD1 as the D gene, but with no DNA this cannot be confirmed. CDR3 length equals 14 residues. In germline, CDR1 is SGHRS, CDR2 YFSETQ. This chain's CDR3 is CASSYQGGTDTQYF.

This CDR3 is CASSFTQNTEAFF. The V gene is TRBV27, the J gene TRBJ1-1. CDR3 length: 13 residues. The V gene's germline CDR1 is MNHEY and CDR2 SMNVEV (reference sequence).

The rearrangement links TRBV6-1 to TRBJ2-7; as DNA is missing, the TRBD2 call by TCRdb cannot be tested. Germline lookup yields CDR1 MNHNS and CDR2 SASEGT. This CDR3 spans 15 amino acids. The CDR3 reads CASSGGWGLGYEQYF.

V gene TRBV9 combines with J gene TRBJ1-1; TCRdb's D gene call, TRBD1, goes unchecked for lack of DNA. This CDR3 has 15 amino acids. The germline V gene encodes CDR1 SGDLS and CDR2 YYNGEE. CDR3 loop: CASSESPQGDTEAFF.

This chain joins TRBV20-1 and TRBJ2-3. This CDR3 contains 16 residues. The germline gives CDR1 DFQATT, CDR2 SNEGSKA (reference sequence). CDR3 loop: CSASGVGVYGTDTQYF.

The rearrangement links TRBV5-1 to TRBJ2-5; the D call from TCRdb, TRBD1, cannot be confirmed without DNA. CDR1 is SGHRS and CDR2 is YFSETQ in the germline V gene. This CDR3 has 15 amino acids. CDR3: CASSLVGQGSETQYF.

The rearrangement uses TRBV6-6 and TRBJ1-5. Germline V gene lookup returns CDR1 MNHNY and CDR2 SVGAGI (reference sequence). There are 14 residues in the CDR3. CDR3 protein: CASSYVGEAQPQHF.

This rearrangement joins TRBV2 to TRBJ1-1; without DNA, the TCRdb call of TRBD1 cannot be checked. CDR1 and CDR2 (germline): SNHLY, FYNNEI. This CDR3 region has 14 residues. The CDR3 sequence is CASEQGGLVTEAFF.

This sequence joins TRBV7-9 and TRBJ1-4; there is no DNA to check the TCRdb D call of TRBD1. Germline loops: CDR1 SEHNR, CDR2 FQNEAQ (reference sequence). The CDR3 spans 16 residues. CDR3 loop: CASSPGTGGVGEKLFF.

The chain is built from TRBV19 and TRBJ1-6. The CDR3 spans 16 residues. CDR1 and CDR2 (germline): LNHDA, SQIVND (reference sequence). CDR3: CASTPGTDGMNSPLHF.

V is TRBV29-1 and J is TRBJ1-1; the D call from TCRdb, TRBD1, cannot be confirmed without DNA. Germline V gene lookup returns CDR1 SQVTM and CDR2 ANQGSEA. The CDR3 runs to 12 residues. The CDR3 is CSVITGQFEAFF. The complete variable domain, with remaining parts taken from reference TRBV29-1 and TRBJ1-1, reads SAVISQKPSRDICQRGTSLTIQCQVDSQVTMMFWYRQQPGQSLTLIATANQGSEATYESGFVIDKFPISRPNLTFSTLTVSNMSPEDSSIYLCSVITGQFEAFFGQGTRLTVV.

The CDR3 here is CASSLGDSKNIQYF. This chain joins TRBV5-1 and TRBJ2-4; as DNA is missing, the TRBD1 call by TCRdb cannot be tested. This CDR3 is 14 amino acids long. CDR1 and CDR2 from the germline V gene are SGHRS and YFSETQ.